This entry describes one T cell receptor beta chain. The antigen is undetermined. The sample belongs to a study of radiation and T cells in renal cell carcinoma. The germline V and J ends were trimmed by 3 bases and 6 bases, with 11 bases remaining between them. CDR1 is MNHNS, CDR2 SASEGT, per germline. This CDR3 contains 14 residues. Documented time point: blood 2 weeks post-SBRT. This sample's treatment: 15 Gy SBRT to primary tumor, nephrectomy 4 weeks later. Broader study findings: Pretreatment tumor biopsies were lacking, so baseline clonotypes are unknown.

Method: immunoSEQ multiplex PCR; TCRdb's copy keeps in-frame clones and lacks some. There are about 49,000 clones in the sample; 75% to 85% occur only once, and under 30% lies in the top ten. The clonotype was recovered from a woman in her sixties or seventies with renal cell carcinoma. Source: blood, taken from a patient whose treatment included radiotherapy and nephrectomy. The V and J genes are TRBV6-1 and TRBJ1-4; D unresolved. DNA for the CDR3: TGTGCCAGCAGTGAGCAGTTGCGGGATGAAAAACTGTTTTTT. Protein product: CASSEQLRDEKLFF.